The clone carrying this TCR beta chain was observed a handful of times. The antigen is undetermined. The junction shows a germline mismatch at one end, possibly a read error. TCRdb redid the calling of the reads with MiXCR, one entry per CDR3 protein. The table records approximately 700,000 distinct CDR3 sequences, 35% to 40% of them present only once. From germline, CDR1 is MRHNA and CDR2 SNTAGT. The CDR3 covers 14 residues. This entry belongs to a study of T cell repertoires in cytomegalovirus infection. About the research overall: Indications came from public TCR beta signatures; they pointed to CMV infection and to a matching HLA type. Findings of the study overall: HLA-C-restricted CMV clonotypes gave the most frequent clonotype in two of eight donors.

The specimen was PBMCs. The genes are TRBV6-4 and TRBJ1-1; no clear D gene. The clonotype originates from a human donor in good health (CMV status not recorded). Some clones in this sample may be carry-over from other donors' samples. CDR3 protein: CASSNSPGNTEAFF. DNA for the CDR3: TGTGCCAGCAGTAACTCCCCAGGGAACACTGAAGCTTTCTTT.